Below are 22 T cell receptor beta chains sequenced from a single sample in a study of shared clonotypes between healthy human individuals. This table comes from immunoSEQ multiplex PCR, and its TCRdb copy is limited to in-frame clones, with some not included. The top ten hold roughly 0.13% of the sample, which has some 2,100,000 clones, 95% seen once. Specimen: naive CD4+ T cells sorted from blood. Subset meaning: CD45RA+ positively selected. Receptor source: a man aged 18 to 30 in good health.

The chain links TRBV9 to TRBJ2-2; D is perhaps TRBD2 (5 bases). Germline-derived CDR1 and CDR2 are SGDLS and YYNGEE. This CDR3 is built from 17 residues. The V gene lost 4 bases and the J gene lost 7 bases, with 23 bases spanning the gap. The CDR3 DNA reads TGTGCCAGCAGCCAAGGCCCAGCGGACCGTCGGGGCGGGGAGCTGTTTTTT. It yields the protein CASSQGPADRRGGELFF.

This chain links TRBV25-1 with TRBJ2-7, with a weak D call TRBD2 (6 bases). Germline loops: CDR1 MGHDK, CDR2 SYGVNS. This CDR3 is 12 amino acids long. Trimming left V 4 bases short and J 8 bases short, with 12 bases between. In DNA form, the CDR3 reads TGTGCCAGCAGTGCAATGGAGGGGAAGCAGTACTTC. This sequence encodes CASSAMEGKQYF.

The chain combines TRBV7-9 with TRBJ2-1; 7 nucleotides line up with TRBD1. J gave up 14 bases and V 5 bases, and 9 bases lay outside the gene matches. The CDR3 totals 12 residues. Per the germline V gene, CDR1 is SEHNR and CDR2 is FQNEAQ (reference sequence). The CDR3 bases are TGTGCCAGCAGCGAACAGGGGACATTGGAGTTCTTC. This gives the protein CASSEQGTLEFF.

The V and J genes are TRBV9 and TRBJ2-7; TRBD2 agrees at 9 bases. The CDR3 is 15 amino acids. The germline V gene has CDR1 SGDLS and CDR2 YYNGEE. V lost 3 bases and J lost 4; bases outside the gene matches: 8. DNA of the CDR3: TGTGCCAGCAGCGAGAGTAGCGGGAGTTTTTACGAGCAGTACTTC. It translates to CASSESSGSFYEQYF.

The V call is TRBV28, the J call TRBJ1-4; D call uncertain. CDR3 length: 12 residues. Trimming cost V 5 bases and J 8 bases, with 9 bases left between them. Germline V lookup: CDR1 MDHEN, CDR2 SYDVKM. The CDR3 DNA follows: TGTGCCAGCAGTCACCGGATGGAAAAACTGTTTTTT. Amino acid sequence: CASSHRMEKLFF.

This clone is a singleton in its sample. The V gene is TRBV4-3, the J gene TRBJ2-7; 8 positions match TRBD1. The CDR3 consists of 14 residues. The V segment lost 1 base and the J segment 6 bases; nucleotides outside the gene matches: 5. CDR1 and CDR2 (germline): LGHNA, YSLEER. The CDR3 spells CASSQGTGFGEQYF. The CDR3 nucleotides read TGCGCCAGCAGCCAAGGGACAGGGTTCGGCGAGCAGTACTTC.

The chain combines TRBV7-9 with TRBJ1-1, with 8 positions matching TRBD1. The CDR3 loop spans 13 amino acids. Trimming removed 2 bases from V and 10 bases from J; junction bases left unmatched: 6. Germline CDR1 and CDR2: SEHNR and FQNEAQ (reference sequence). CDR3 sequence (DNA): TGTGCCAGCAGCTTAAGGCAGGGGGCGCCAGCTTTCTTT. It encodes CASSLRQGAPAFF.

V gene TRBV5-1 combines with J gene TRBJ2-7; 8 bases are a match to TRBD1. The germline gives CDR1 SGHRS, CDR2 YFSETQ. V lost 0 bases to trimming and J lost 3 bases; unmatched junction nucleotides: 11. This CDR3 is 17 amino acids long. CDR3 protein: CASSLAVRGHLDYEQYF. In nucleotides, the CDR3 is TGCGCCAGCAGCTTGGCCGTCAGGGGGCATTTGGACTACGAGCAGTACTTC.

The rearrangement uses TRBV15 and TRBJ1-1; a possible D gene is TRBD1 (5 bases). Between the trimmed V and J ends, which lost 5 bases and 1 base, there was a span of 8 bases. Germline V CDR1 and CDR2: LNHNV, YYDKDF (reference sequence). The CDR3 covers 13 residues. CDR3 residues: CATSGTRNTEAFF. Here the CDR3 DNA reads TGTGCCACCAGCGGGACGCGGAACACTGAAGCTTTCTTT.

This rearrangement joins TRBV11-2 to TRBJ2-2; D is ambiguous. The CDR3 is 14 amino acids. Trimming took 7 bases from V and 0 from J, leaving 9 bases between them. Per the germline V gene, CDR1 is SGHAT and CDR2 is FQNNGV. CDR3 loop: CASTTEANTGELFF. Here the CDR3 DNA reads TGTGCCAGCACCACAGAAGCGAACACCGGGGAGCTGTTTTTT. The whole variable domain, remainder taken from reference TRBV11-2 and TRBJ2-2, is EAGVAQSPRYKIIEKRQSVAFWCNPISGHATLYWYQQILGQGPKLLIQFQNNGVVDDSQLPKDRFSAERLKGVDSTLKIQPAKLEDSAVYLCASTTEANTGELFFGEGSRLTVL.

The chain combines TRBV5-5 with TRBJ1-5; D is possibly TRBD1 (6 bases). The V and J ends lost 4 bases and 6 bases respectively, with 17 bases between them. CDR3 size: 15 residues. CDR1 and CDR2 (germline): SGHKS, YYEKEE (reference sequence). CDR3 amino acids: CASSVDRLETQPQHF. In nucleotides, the CDR3 is TGTGCCAGCAGCGTTGACAGGCTAGAGACTCAGCCCCAGCATTTT.

This rearrangement joins TRBV5-4 to TRBJ2-3; no definite D call. The germline CDR1 and CDR2 sequences are SGHNT and YYREEE (reference sequence). V was shortened by 3 bases and J by 0 bases, with 11 bases between the two germline ends. The CDR3 runs 15 residues. CDR3 amino acids: CASSSGSYSTDTQYF. The CDR3 region has the DNA TGTGCCAGCAGCTCCGGGTCCTACAGCACAGATACGCAGTATTTT.

As for this clone: The sample carries other DNA sequences with the same CDR3. The chain is built from TRBV2 and TRBJ2-5; D perhaps matches TRBD1 (6 bases). With 6 bases removed from V and 3 bases from J, the gap between germline ends came to 11 bases. The germline CDR1 and CDR2 sequences are SNHLY and FYNNEI. The CDR3 loop spans 13 amino acids. Here the CDR3 DNA reads TGTGCCAGCAGCCGGGACACCAAAGAGACCCAGTACTTC. Protein: CASSRDTKETQYF.

CDR3 DNA sequence: TGTGCCAGCAGCTCCGACACTGGAAACACCATATATTTT. Protein sequence: CASSSDTGNTIYF. The V call is TRBV28, the J call TRBJ1-3, with D uncertain. CDR1 and CDR2 (germline): MDHEN, SYDVKM. This CDR3 has 13 amino acids. The ends were cut back, 6 bases at V and 2 bases at J, with 8 bases in the middle. Variable domain in full (rest from reference TRBV28 and TRBJ1-3): DVKVTQSSRYLVKRTGEKVFLECVQDMDHENMFWYRQDPGLGLRLIYFSYDVKMKEKGDIPEGYSVSREKKERFSLILESASTNQTSMYLCASSSDTGNTIYFGEGSWLTVV.

This chain joins TRBV6-5 and TRBJ2-6, with D uncertain. The CDR3 is 15 amino acids. Germline V CDR1 and CDR2: MNHEY, SVGAGI. With 6 bases removed from V and 0 bases from J, the gap between germline ends came to 9 bases. The CDR3 nucleotides are TGTGCCAGCAGATTGGACCCCTCTGGGGCCAACGTCCTGACTTTC. The encoded protein is CASRLDPSGANVLTF.

Regarding this clone: The same CDR3 arises from other DNA sequences in this sample as well. The chain couples TRBV5-1 to TRBJ2-3; 12 bases are shared with TRBD1. The V and J ends lost 3 bases and 3 bases, in that order; junction bases with no gene match: 5. Germline V gives CDR1 SGHRS, CDR2 YFSETQ. This CDR3 spans 16 amino acids. CDR3 in amino acids: CASSSGTGGGTDTQYF. CDR3 DNA sequence: TGCGCCAGCAGCTCGGGGACAGGGGGCGGGACAGATACGCAGTATTTT. Complete variable domain (other parts from reference TRBV5-1 and TRBJ2-3): KAGVTQTPRYLIKTRGQQVTLSCSPISGHRSVSWYQQTPGQGLQFLFEYFSETQRNKGNFPGRFSGRQFSNSRSEMNVSTLELGDSALYLCASSSGTGGGTDTQYFGPGTRLTVL.

The V and J genes are TRBV5-1 and TRBJ2-5, with D tentatively TRBD2 (5 bases). The V and J ends lost 2 bases and 7 bases respectively, with 15 bases between them. This CDR3 is 14 amino acids long. The V gene's germline CDR1 is SGHRS and CDR2 YFSETQ. The chain's CDR3 is CASSFLGNEGTQYF. The CDR3 nucleotides read TGCGCCAGCAGCTTCTTAGGTAACGAGGGGACCCAGTACTTC.

This chain links TRBV7-9 with TRBJ2-1; D is perhaps TRBD2 (5 bases). The germline gives CDR1 SEHNR, CDR2 FQNEAQ (reference sequence). V lost 6 bases, J lost 5 bases, and 17 bases lay in between. CDR3 length: 15 residues. For the CDR3, the DNA is TGTGCCAGCAGTCACCTTCTGGACTCGGACAATGAGCAGTTCTTC. Its protein is CASSHLLDSDNEQFF.

This rearrangement joins TRBV7-2 to TRBJ1-2; D not resolved. The CDR3 runs 14 residues. Germline-derived CDR1 and CDR2 are SGHTA and FQGNSA. Trimming took 1 base from V and 1 from J, leaving 7 bases between them. The CDR3 region is CASSLGVGNYGYTF. DNA for the CDR3: TGTGCCAGCAGCTTAGGTGTAGGTAACTATGGCTACACCTTC.

Remarks on this clone: At one end, the junction sequence differs from germline, possibly due to a read error. The chain couples TRBV30 to TRBJ2-5, with 7 bases identical to TRBD2. The CDR3 length is 13 residues. Germline CDR1 and CDR2: GTSNPN and SVGIG (reference sequence). Written as DNA, the CDR3 is TGTGCCTGGAGCCGGGACTACCAGGAGACCCAGTACTTC. It specifies CAWSRDYQETQYF.

The chain combines TRBV10-1 with TRBJ1-6, with 8 bases lining up with TRBD1. This CDR3 is built from 13 residues. The germline V gene encodes CDR1 WNHNN and CDR2 SYGVQD (reference sequence). The ends lost 2 bases at V and 15 bases at J; junction bases unmatched: 6. Written as DNA, the CDR3 is TGCGCCAGCAGTGAGGGTACGGGGACAGGCCTCCACTTT. This codes for CASSEGTGTGLHF.

The chain carries TRBV4-3 and TRBJ1-5; D gene unclear. The CDR3 extends over 18 amino acids. CDR1 and CDR2 (germline): LGHNA, YSLEER. V lost 1 base and J lost 2, with 18 bases in between. This CDR3 is CASSQGAGRRLGNQPQHF. CDR3 nucleotide sequence: TGCGCCAGCAGCCAAGGTGCGGGCCGCCGCTTGGGCAATCAGCCCCAGCATTTT.